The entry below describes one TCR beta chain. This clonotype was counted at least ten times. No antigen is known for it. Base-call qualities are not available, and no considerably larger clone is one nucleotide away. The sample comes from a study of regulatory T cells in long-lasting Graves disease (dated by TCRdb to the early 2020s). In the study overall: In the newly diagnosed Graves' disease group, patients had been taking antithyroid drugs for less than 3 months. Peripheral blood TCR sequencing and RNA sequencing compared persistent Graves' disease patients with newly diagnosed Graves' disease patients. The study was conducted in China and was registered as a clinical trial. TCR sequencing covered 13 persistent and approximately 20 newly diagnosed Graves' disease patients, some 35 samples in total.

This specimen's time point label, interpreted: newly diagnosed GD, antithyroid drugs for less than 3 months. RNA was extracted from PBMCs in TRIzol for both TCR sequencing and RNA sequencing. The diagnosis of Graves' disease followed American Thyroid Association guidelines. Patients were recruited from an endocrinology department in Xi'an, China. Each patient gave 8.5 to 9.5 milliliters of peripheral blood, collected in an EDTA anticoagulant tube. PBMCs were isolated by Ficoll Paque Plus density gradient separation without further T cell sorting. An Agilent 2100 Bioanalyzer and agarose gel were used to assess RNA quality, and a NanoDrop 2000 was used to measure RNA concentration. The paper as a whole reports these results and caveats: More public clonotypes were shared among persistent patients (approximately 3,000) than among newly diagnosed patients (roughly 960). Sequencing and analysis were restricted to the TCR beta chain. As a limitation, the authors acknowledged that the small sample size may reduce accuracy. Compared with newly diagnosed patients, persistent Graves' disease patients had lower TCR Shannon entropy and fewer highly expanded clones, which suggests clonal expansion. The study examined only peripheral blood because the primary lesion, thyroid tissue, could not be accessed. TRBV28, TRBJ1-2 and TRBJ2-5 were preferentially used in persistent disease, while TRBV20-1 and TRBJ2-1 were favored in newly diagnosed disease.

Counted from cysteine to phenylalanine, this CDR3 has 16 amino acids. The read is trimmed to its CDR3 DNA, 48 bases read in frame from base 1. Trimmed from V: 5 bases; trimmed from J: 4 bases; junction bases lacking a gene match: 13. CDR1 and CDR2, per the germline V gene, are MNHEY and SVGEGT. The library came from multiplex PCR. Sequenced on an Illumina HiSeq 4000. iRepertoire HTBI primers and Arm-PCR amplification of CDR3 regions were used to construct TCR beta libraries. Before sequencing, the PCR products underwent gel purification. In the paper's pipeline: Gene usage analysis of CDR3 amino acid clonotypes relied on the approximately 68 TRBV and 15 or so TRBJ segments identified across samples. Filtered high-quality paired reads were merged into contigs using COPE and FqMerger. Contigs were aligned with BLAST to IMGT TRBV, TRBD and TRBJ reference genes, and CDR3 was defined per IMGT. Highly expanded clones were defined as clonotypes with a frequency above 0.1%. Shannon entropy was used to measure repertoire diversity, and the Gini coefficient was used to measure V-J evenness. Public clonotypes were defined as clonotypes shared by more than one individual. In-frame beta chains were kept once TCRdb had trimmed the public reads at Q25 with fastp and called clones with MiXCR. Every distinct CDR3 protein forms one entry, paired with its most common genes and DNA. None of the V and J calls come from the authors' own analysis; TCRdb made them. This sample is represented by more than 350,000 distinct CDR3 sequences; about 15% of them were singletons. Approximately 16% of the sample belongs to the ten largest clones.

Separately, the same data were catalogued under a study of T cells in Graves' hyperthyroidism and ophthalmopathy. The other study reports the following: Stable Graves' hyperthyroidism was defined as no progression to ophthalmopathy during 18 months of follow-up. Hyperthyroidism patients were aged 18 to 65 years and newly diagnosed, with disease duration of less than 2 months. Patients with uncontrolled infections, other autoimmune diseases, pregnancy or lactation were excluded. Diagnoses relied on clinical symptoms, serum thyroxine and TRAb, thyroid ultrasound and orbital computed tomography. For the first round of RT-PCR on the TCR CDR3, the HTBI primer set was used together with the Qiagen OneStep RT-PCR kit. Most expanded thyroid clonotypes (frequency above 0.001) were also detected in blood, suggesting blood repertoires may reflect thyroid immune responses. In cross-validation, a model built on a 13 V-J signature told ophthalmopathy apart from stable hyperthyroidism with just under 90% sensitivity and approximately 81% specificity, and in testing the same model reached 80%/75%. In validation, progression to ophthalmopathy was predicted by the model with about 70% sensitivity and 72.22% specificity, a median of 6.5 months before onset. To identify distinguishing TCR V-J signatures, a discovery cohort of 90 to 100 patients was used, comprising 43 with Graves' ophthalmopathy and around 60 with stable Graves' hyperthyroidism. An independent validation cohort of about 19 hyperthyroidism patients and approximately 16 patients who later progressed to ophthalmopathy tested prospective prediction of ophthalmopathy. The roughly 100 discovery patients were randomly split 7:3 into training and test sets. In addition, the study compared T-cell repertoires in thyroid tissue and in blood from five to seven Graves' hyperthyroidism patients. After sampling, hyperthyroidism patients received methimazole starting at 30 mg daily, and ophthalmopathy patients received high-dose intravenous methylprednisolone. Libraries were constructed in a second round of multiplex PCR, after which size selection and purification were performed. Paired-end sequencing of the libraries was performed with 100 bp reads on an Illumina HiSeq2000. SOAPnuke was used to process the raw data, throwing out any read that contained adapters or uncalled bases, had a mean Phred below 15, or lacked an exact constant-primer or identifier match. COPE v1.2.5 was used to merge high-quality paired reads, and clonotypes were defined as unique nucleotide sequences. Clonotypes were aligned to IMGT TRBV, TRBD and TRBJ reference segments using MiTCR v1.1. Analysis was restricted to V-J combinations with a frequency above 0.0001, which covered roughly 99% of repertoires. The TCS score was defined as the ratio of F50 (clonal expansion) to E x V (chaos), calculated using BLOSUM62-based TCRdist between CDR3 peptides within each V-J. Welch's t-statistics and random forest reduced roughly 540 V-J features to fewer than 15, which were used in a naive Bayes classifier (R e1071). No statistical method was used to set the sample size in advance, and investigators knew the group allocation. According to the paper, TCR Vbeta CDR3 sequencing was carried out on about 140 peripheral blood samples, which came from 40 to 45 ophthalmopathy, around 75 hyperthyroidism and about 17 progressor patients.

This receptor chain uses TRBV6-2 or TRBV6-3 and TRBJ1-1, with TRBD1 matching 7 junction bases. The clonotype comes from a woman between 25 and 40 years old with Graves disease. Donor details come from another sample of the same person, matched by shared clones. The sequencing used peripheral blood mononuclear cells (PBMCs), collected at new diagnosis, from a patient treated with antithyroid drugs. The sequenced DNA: TGTGCCAGCAGTCCTAACATAAGGGCAGGGGGCACTGAAGCTTTCTTT. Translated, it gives CASSPNIRAGGTEAFF.